A single TCR beta chain is shown here with its context. Its specificity is not known. The germline V gene encodes CDR1 LGHNA and CDR2 YSLEER. The CDR3 is 17 residues long. V was clipped by 0 bases and J by 2 bases; unmatched bases: 6. This sample was taken from a study of graft-versus-host responses after intestinal transplantation. Study in general: Transplants given to recipients were multivisceral, liver-intestinal, or isolated intestinal. After anti-thymocyte globulin induction, recipients took tacrolimus and steroids for around three years. General study points: Recipient-marrow GvH clones were detected, some having first appeared in ileum or blood.

Method: immunoSEQ multiplex PCR; TCRdb's copy keeps in-frame clones and lacks some. The sample consists of tens of thousands of clones, about four fifths of them appearing once. Sequenced material: unstimulated CD8+ T cells sorted from spleen or lymph node cells, taken before transplant. The chain couples TRBV4-3 to TRBJ2-5, with TRBD2 matching over 10 bases. The clonotype was recovered from a human donor who was the organ donor for an intestinal transplant. The CDR3 region has the DNA TGCGCCAGCAGCCAAGAACTAGCGGGGTTACCTCAAGAGACCCAGTACTTC. Encoded protein: CASSQELAGLPQETQYF.